This TCR beta chain originates from a study of cytomegalovirus exposure and HLA in healthy donors. At the level of the study: The 120 validation repertoires used the same platform as the approximately 700 first-cohort repertoires (as reported by a later analysis).

To note about this clone: Its antigen is undetermined.

Study results and limitations: Researchers counted approximately 160 TCR beta chains as cytomegalovirus-associated.

Germline loops: CDR1 SSHAT, CDR2 FNYEAQ (reference sequence). V lost 4 bases to trimming and J lost 5 bases, with 11 bases between them. CDR3 length: 13 amino acids. Data came from immunoSEQ multiplex PCR; TCRdb stores just in-frame clones and leaves some out. Among approximately 260,000 clones listed, around 87% were seen once. The receptor was isolated from a woman aged 25 to 39 in good health and CMV-seropositive. Sequenced material: PBMCs. The chain joins TRBV7-7 to TRBJ1-1; maybe TRBD1 (5 bases). CDR3 in amino acids: CASSSTRQTEAFF. CDR3 DNA: TGTGCCAGCAGCTCGACCCGACAGACTGAAGCTTTCTTT.